This T cell receptor (beta chain) was profiled in a study of T cells in Graves' hyperthyroidism and ophthalmopathy. Amplification of TCR beta CDR3 regions used RNA as the template. First-round RT-PCR of the TCR CDR3 relied on the HTBI primer set. MiXCR was run by TCRdb on the multiplex PCR reads, yielding one entry per CDR3 protein. This sample has some 380,000 distinct CDR3 sequences, with roughly 13% found just once. This CDR3 has 13 residues. The germline gives CDR1 LNHNV, CDR2 YYDKDF (reference sequence). V shed 1 base and J shed 7 bases, with 8 bases lying between them. This clonotype was detected a few times.

Material: blood. The sequence was obtained from a young man with Graves' hyperthyroidism that later progressed to Graves' ophthalmopathy. This chain joins TRBV15 and TRBJ2-1; the D is unclear. CDR3 sequence: CATSRVRRNEQFF. The CDR3 DNA is TGTGCCACCAGCAGAGTGCGCAGAAATGAGCAGTTCTTC.